These 22 T cell receptor beta chains were all obtained from the same sample, sequenced in a study of identical twins. MiXCR, applied by TCRdb to the 5' RACE reads, yields one record per CDR3 protein. The sample consists of around 570,000 distinct CDR3 sequences, 9% to 10% of them appearing once. These same data were also listed under a study on yellow fever vaccine responses in identical twins.

The sequenced sample was PBMCs. Receptors originate from a woman between 18 and 29 years old in good health.

This chain connects TRBV6-4 to TRBJ1-2; TRBD1 aligns across 7 bases. Germline loops: CDR1 MRHNA, CDR2 SNTAGT. There are 15 residues in the CDR3. J lost 5 bases, V lost 3 bases, and 9 bases had no gene match. CDR3: CASSEDQGESYGYTF. DNA for the CDR3: TGTGCCAGCAGTGAGGACCAGGGGGAGTCGTATGGCTACACCTTC.

As regards this clonotype: This may come from a read error, since a much larger clone is one base off. The CDR3 here is CSTRTGQETQHF. DNA for the CDR3: TGCAGCACGAGGACAGGCCAAGAGACCCAGCACTTC. The chain combines TRBV29-1 with TRBJ2-5; 7 bases line up with TRBD1. This CDR3 is built from 12 residues. In germline, CDR1 is SQVTM, CDR2 ANQGSEA.

The chain is built from TRBV24-1 and TRBJ2-7; 8 nucleotides line up with TRBD1. The CDR3 covers 13 residues. The J segment lost 6 bases and the V segment lost 4 bases, leaving 4 bases of the junction unmatched. The germline CDR1 and CDR2 sequences are KGHDR and SFDVKD. CDR3 loop: CATSDTGGGEQYF. CDR3 nucleotide sequence: TGTGCCACCAGTGACACAGGGGGTGGCGAGCAGTACTTC.

This clonotype was counted only a few times. Compared with germline, one end of the junction differs, possibly owing to a read error. The chain couples TRBV4-1 to TRBJ2-7; D is undetermined. Germline CDR1 MGHRA, CDR2 YSYEKL. There are 13 residues in the CDR3. In DNA form, the CDR3 reads TGTGCCAGCAGCGTTGGGGTTGTCTACGAGCAGTACTTC. It codes for CASSVGVVYEQYF.

This clonotype was counted at least ten times. This chain joins TRBV4-3 and TRBJ2-1, with 9 bases aligning to TRBD2. V was clipped by 4 bases and J by 8 bases; unmatched bases: 12. The CDR3 extends over 16 amino acids. Germline-derived CDR1 and CDR2 are LGHNA and YSLEER. CDR3 nucleotides: TGCGCCAGCAGCCCGGGGATGGGACTAGCATCGGATGAGCAGTTCTTC. It translates to CASSPGMGLASDEQFF.

This clonotype was observed many times. The rearrangement uses TRBV3-1 and TRBJ1-2; D gene uncertain. The CDR3 has 14 residues. V lost 4 bases, J lost 4 bases, and 13 bases lay in between. In germline, CDR1 is LGHDT, CDR2 YNNKEL (reference sequence). The CDR3 is CASSPMMGGYGYTF. The CDR3 DNA reads TGTGCCAGCAGCCCCATGATGGGAGGCTATGGCTACACCTTC.

The V gene is TRBV11-2, the J gene TRBJ2-2; TRBD1 matches at 11 bases. The CDR3 runs to 18 residues. CDR1 and CDR2 (germline): SGHAT, FQNNGV. V lost 4 bases and J lost 6; bases outside the gene matches: 13. CDR3 sequence reads: CASSSGQGASGGPGELFF. CDR3 nucleotide sequence: TGTGCCAGCAGCTCTGGACAGGGGGCAAGTGGGGGGCCCGGGGAGCTGTTTTTT.

This chain joins TRBV2 and TRBJ2-2; D is possibly TRBD1 (5 bases). Trimming left V 4 bases short and J 6 bases short, with 9 bases between. Germline V gene lookup returns CDR1 SNHLY and CDR2 FYNNEI. The CDR3 contains 13 residues. The CDR3 loop is CASSVDSPGELFF. Written as DNA, the CDR3 is TGTGCCAGCAGTGTAGACAGCCCCGGGGAGCTGTTTTTT.

A few counts support this clonotype. The chain has TRBV6-5 and TRBJ2-7; D ambiguous. CDR1 is MNHEY and CDR2 is SVGAGI in the germline V gene. Trimming removed 3 bases from V and 6 bases from J, with 15 bases in between. The length of the CDR3 is 14 residues. CDR3 residues: CASSYFSETGEQYF. As DNA, the CDR3 is TGTGCCAGCAGTTATTTTTCCGAGACTGGCGAGCAGTACTTC.

This clonotype was found a few times. The chain joins TRBV20-1 to TRBJ2-3, with 15 bases fitting TRBD2. V gave up 0 bases and J gave up 2 bases; unmatched junction bases: 9. This CDR3 has 19 amino acids. Germline V lookup: CDR1 DFQATT, CDR2 SNEGSKA (reference sequence). CDR3 sequence (DNA): TGCAGTGCTAGAGATCTCAGGACTAGCGGGAGGGGTCACACAGATACGCAGTATTTT. Residues: CSARDLRTSGRGHTDTQYF.

The chain combines TRBV4-1 with TRBJ1-4, with D possibly matching TRBD1 (6 bases). Germline values: CDR1 MGHRA, CDR2 YSYEKL. With 4 bases removed from V and 8 bases from J, the gap between germline ends came to 17 bases. The CDR3 has 15 residues. The CDR3 coding sequence is TGCGCCAGCAGCCGAAACAGGGAGGGCACGGAAAAACTGTTTTTT. It is translated as CASSRNREGTEKLFF.

This clonotype was observed a few times. This sequence joins TRBV7-8 and TRBJ2-7; TRBD1 agrees at 9 bases. J was trimmed by 7 bases and V by 5 bases; bases with no gene match: 9. Germline-derived CDR1 and CDR2 are SGHVS and FQNEAQ. This CDR3 is 14 amino acids long. The CDR3 loop reads CASSTRTGAREQYF. CDR3 nucleotides: TGTGCCAGCAGCACGCGGACAGGGGCGAGGGAGCAGTACTTC.

The rearrangement uses TRBV6-1 and TRBJ2-6, with D tentatively TRBD1 (5 bases). In germline, CDR1 is MNHNS, CDR2 SASEGT. Trimming removed 2 bases at V and 4 bases at J, with 9 bases between. This CDR3 region has 15 residues. This CDR3 is CASSEWGWGANVLTF. The CDR3 DNA reads as TGTGCCAGCAGTGAATGGGGCTGGGGGGCCAACGTCCTGACTTTC.

This clonotype was recorded many times. CDR3 sequence: CASSLTGTGGTEAFF. As DNA, the CDR3 is TGCGCCAGCAGCTTGACCGGGACAGGGGGCACTGAAGCTTTCTTT. The rearrangement uses TRBV5-1 and TRBJ1-1; 11 bases match TRBD1. The CDR3 extends over 15 amino acids. CDR1 SGHRS and CDR2 YFSETQ come from the germline V gene. V lost 1 base and J lost 4; bases outside the gene matches: 3.

V usage is TRBV7-3 and J usage is TRBJ1-1; 7 nucleotides match TRBD1. V shed 5 bases, J shed 0 bases, and the junction held 6 bases outside the gene matches. This CDR3 region has 15 residues. CDR1 SGHTA and CDR2 FQGTGA come from the germline V gene. CDR3 in amino acids: CASSSQGQVNTEAFF. The CDR3 coding sequence is TGTGCCAGCAGCAGTCAAGGACAGGTGAACACTGAAGCTTTCTTT.

The sample holds many counts of this clonotype. The DNA for the CDR3 is TGCAGTGTTAAACAGAACACTGAAGCTTTCTTT. Translation: CSVKQNTEAFF. V and J are TRBV20-1 and TRBJ1-1; the D is unclear. Trimming shortened V by 7 bases and J by 1 base, and 7 bases separated the two germline ends. Germline V lookup: CDR1 DFQATT, CDR2 SNEGSKA (reference sequence). The CDR3 runs to 11 residues.

A few counts support this clonotype. The rearrangement joins TRBV15 to TRBJ1-4, with D uncertain. The CDR3 is 14 residues long. The ends were cut back, 0 bases at V and 6 bases at J, with 8 bases in the middle. The germline V gene has CDR1 LNHNV and CDR2 YYDKDF (reference sequence). The CDR3 protein is CATSRDLVDEKLFF. The CDR3 DNA reads as TGTGCCACCAGCAGAGATTTGGTGGATGAAAAACTGTTTTTT. The full variable domain, its missing parts supplied by reference TRBV15 and TRBJ1-4, is DAMVIQNPRYQVTQFGKPVTLSCSQTLNHNVMYWYQQKSSQAPKLLFHYYDKDFNNEADTPDNFQSRRPNTSFCFLDIRSPGLGDTAMYLCATSRDLVDEKLFFGSGTQLSVL.

The gene calls are TRBV27 and TRBJ1-6; 7 bases line up with TRBD1. The CDR3 length is 15 residues. V was clipped by 6 bases and J by 4 bases; unmatched bases: 6. CDR1 is MNHEY and CDR2 is SMNVEV in the germline V gene (reference sequence). The CDR3 reads CASSLDRFYNSPLHF. In DNA form, the CDR3 reads TGTGCCAGCAGCCTGGACAGGTTTTATAATTCACCCCTCCACTTT.

This clonotype was picked up a small number of times. This chain joins TRBV28 and TRBJ2-1; D gene ambiguous. Between the trimmed V and J ends, which lost 5 bases and 10 bases, there was a span of 27 bases. The CDR3 runs to 17 residues. Germline V gene data show CDR1 as MDHEN and CDR2 as SYDVKM. CDR3 nucleotides: TGTGCCAGCAGTCCCCCTTTCGTATTTTCCCCTGTTCTAGAGCAGTTCTTC. It specifies CASSPPFVFSPVLEQFF.

This clonotype was detected ten times or more. V usage is TRBV12-3 or TRBV12-4 and J usage is TRBJ2-3; D unclear. The germline V and J ends were trimmed by 6 bases and 4 bases, with 11 bases remaining between them. The CDR3 length is 13 residues. CDR3 sequence reads: CASSQTGPDTQYF. CDR3 nucleotides: TGTGCCAGCAGCCAGACGGGTCCAGATACGCAGTATTTT.

This clonotype turned up a few times. The chain has TRBV3-1 and TRBJ2-1; 13 bases map to TRBD2. The CDR3 loop spans 15 amino acids. Trimming cost V 1 base and J 8 bases; bases outside gene matches: 2. The germline V gene encodes CDR1 LGHDT and CDR2 YNNKEL (reference sequence). This CDR3 reads CASSQVTSGGYEQFF. The CDR3 nucleotides read TGTGCCAGCAGCCAAGTGACTAGCGGGGGGTATGAGCAGTTCTTC.

Only a few counts were recorded for this clonotype. The V and J genes are TRBV29-1 and TRBJ2-7; the match to TRBD1 covers 7 bases. With 7 bases clipped from V and 3 bases from J, the junction kept 12 bases outside the gene matches. Germline-derived CDR1 and CDR2 are SQVTM and ANQGSEA. The CDR3 spans 14 residues. The chain's CDR3 is CSAGGGQAIYEQYF. In nucleotides, the CDR3 is TGCAGCGCCGGAGGTGGACAGGCCATCTACGAGCAGTACTTC.